The 30 T cell receptor beta chains reported below all come from one sample, sequenced in a study of cytomegalovirus exposure and HLA in healthy donors. This table comes from immunoSEQ multiplex PCR, and its TCRdb copy is limited to in-frame clones, with some not included. The sample carries 150,000 to 200,000 clones, 90% to 97% recorded once. Sample: PBMCs. All receptors come from a woman under 30 in good health and CMV-seronegative.

The J gene is TRBJ2-7, the V gene TRBV6-1; TRBD2 aligns across 9 bases. This CDR3 is built from 15 residues. With 2 bases clipped from V and 6 bases from J, the junction kept 8 bases outside the gene matches. Germline V gives CDR1 MNHNS, CDR2 SASEGT. In DNA form, the CDR3 reads TGTGCCAGCAGTGAATCGGGACTAGCCACATCCGAGCAGTACTTC. Amino acids: CASSESGLATSEQYF.

This chain links TRBV30 with TRBJ2-7, with D possibly TRBD2 on 5 matching bases. V gave up 2 bases and J gave up 11 bases, with 13 bases separating them. CDR3 length equals 11 residues. Germline assignment: CDR1 GTSNPN and CDR2 SVGIG (reference sequence). CDR3 in DNA: TGTGCCTGGAGTACTCTAGCTCAAAAGTACTTC. This gives the protein CAWSTLAQKYF. The whole variable domain, filled in from reference TRBV30 and TRBJ2-7, reads SQTIHQWPATLVQPVGSPLSLECTVEGTSNPNLYWYRQAAGRGLQLLFYSVGIGQISSEVPQNLSASRPQDRQFILSSKKLLLSDSGFYLCAWSTLAQKYFGPGTRLTVT.

The chain joins TRBV4-1 to TRBJ2-1, with 10 bases fitting TRBD1. The length of the CDR3 is 18 residues. V shed 3 bases, J shed 9 bases, and the junction held 17 bases outside the gene matches. Looked up from germline, CDR1 is MGHRA and CDR2 is YSYEKL. CDR3 nucleotides: TGCGCCAGCAGCCAGACTCCAACCGGGACAGGGGCTGGGCGTGAGCAGTTCTTC. Protein: CASSQTPTGTGAGREQFF.

This clone was detected only once. The J gene is TRBJ1-2, the V gene TRBV5-1; no clear D. Germline V gives CDR1 SGHRS, CDR2 YFSETQ. The CDR3 has 13 residues. V lost 2 bases to trimming and J lost 1 base, with 6 bases between them. CDR3 nucleotide sequence: TGCGCCAGCAGCTTCACAGTTAACTATGGCTACACCTTC. This encodes CASSFTVNYGYTF.

The rearrangement uses TRBV4-3 and TRBJ1-2; D is perhaps TRBD1 (6 bases). Germline V CDR1 and CDR2: LGHNA, YSLEER. Trimming stripped 4 bases from V and 5 bases from J, with 11 bases between. This CDR3 region has 13 residues. The DNA for the CDR3 is TGCGCCAGCAGCCTACAGGGCGGGTATGGCTACACCTTC. It codes for CASSLQGGYGYTF.

CDR3 sequence (DNA): TGTGCCAGCAGCCCGAGGGGAACGGGGGTCCAAGAGACCCAGTACTTC. This sequence encodes CASSPRGTGVQETQYF. The chain joins TRBV7-9 to TRBJ2-5; a weak D match, TRBD2 (6 bases). This CDR3 has 16 residues. With 5 bases removed from V and 1 base from J, the gap between germline ends came to 17 bases. CDR1 and CDR2 (germline): SEHNR, FQNEAQ (reference sequence).

Only a few counts were recorded for this clone. This rearrangement joins TRBV5-1 to TRBJ2-5, with TRBD2 matching over 13 bases. This CDR3 spans 20 amino acids. V lost 1 base, J lost 2 bases, and 14 bases stayed unmatched. CDR1 and CDR2 from the germline V gene are SGHRS and YFSETQ. CDR3 coding DNA: TGCGCCAGCAGCTTGCCCTTTCCTTCCTCACTAGCGGGGGGGCAAGAGACCCAGTACTTC. As protein: CASSLPFPSSLAGGQETQYF. Supplemented by reference TRBV5-1 and TRBJ2-5, the full variable domain reads KAGVTQTPRYLIKTRGQQVTLSCSPISGHRSVSWYQQTPGQGLQFLFEYFSETQRNKGNFPGRFSGRQFSNSRSEMNVSTLELGDSALYLCASSLPFPSSLAGGQETQYFGPGTRLLVL.

V is TRBV10-3 and J is TRBJ2-7; D possibly corresponds to TRBD1 (5 bases). V lost 2 bases and J lost 5, with 13 bases in between. Germline V gene data show CDR1 as ENHRY and CDR2 as SYGVKD. The CDR3 extends over 14 amino acids. As DNA, the CDR3 is TGTGCCATCAGTGAGAGGGGCGCCAGGGACGAGCAGTACTTC. As protein: CAISERGARDEQYF.

This clone has just one count. The chain is built from TRBV5-1 and TRBJ1-1, with a possible D match to TRBD1 (5 bases). The ends were cut back, 5 bases at V and 0 bases at J, with 14 bases in the middle. This CDR3 comprises 15 residues. Germline V gene sequence: CDR1 SGHRS, CDR2 YFSETQ. The CDR3 is CASRPGDLMNTEAFF. The CDR3 region has the DNA TGCGCCAGCAGGCCGGGGGACCTAATGAACACTGAAGCTTTCTTT.

The rearrangement joins TRBV19 to TRBJ2-1; D unresolved. V was clipped by 3 bases and J by 6 bases, with 9 bases between them. This CDR3 region has 13 residues. Germline assignment: CDR1 LNHDA and CDR2 SQIVND (reference sequence). The CDR3 sequence: CASSIDSGNEQFF. CDR3 DNA sequence: TGTGCCAGTAGTATCGACTCCGGCAATGAGCAGTTCTTC.

This chain connects TRBV29-1 to TRBJ2-7; a weak D match, TRBD1 (5 bases). This CDR3 has 11 residues. Germline CDR1 is SQVTM and CDR2 is ANQGSEA. V shed 6 bases and J shed 4 bases, with 10 bases lying between them. The CDR3 sequence: CSVADSYEQYF. The CDR3 DNA reads as TGCAGCGTCGCCGACAGTTACGAGCAGTACTTC.

The V and J genes are TRBV7-3 and TRBJ2-2, with D possibly TRBD2 on 5 matching bases. Germline assignment: CDR1 SGHTA and CDR2 FQGTGA. Trimming pared 5 bases from V and 6 bases from J, leaving 10 bases between. The CDR3 is 13 amino acids. CDR3 nucleotides: TGTGCCAGCAGCCCAACTAGTCCCGGGGAGCTGTTTTTT. Amino acids: CASSPTSPGELFF.

The chain has TRBV7-9 and TRBJ1-1, with D hard to call. The germline V and J ends were trimmed by 4 bases and 0 bases, with 15 bases remaining between them. The CDR3 loop spans 16 amino acids. Germline CDR1 reads SEHNR; CDR2 reads FQNEAQ (reference sequence). Here the CDR3 DNA reads TGTGCCAGCAGCTCCGAAAGGCACAGTTTGAACACTGAAGCTTTCTTT. Its protein product is CASSSERHSLNTEAFF.

In its sample, this clone was seen once. V usage is TRBV2 and J usage is TRBJ2-7; 8 bases agree with TRBD1. Germline CDR1 is SNHLY and CDR2 is FYNNEI. There are 13 residues in the CDR3. The J segment lost 4 bases and the V segment lost 9 bases, leaving 8 bases of the junction unmatched. The CDR3 bases are TGTGCCAGTACCTCGGGACAGGATTACGAGCAGTACTTC. This gives the protein CASTSGQDYEQYF.

V and J are TRBV11-1 and TRBJ1-4, with D unresolved. The CDR3 covers 13 residues. The ends were cut back, 4 bases at V and 8 bases at J, with 11 bases in the middle. Per germline, CDR1 SGHAT and CDR2 FQDESV (reference sequence). CDR3 protein: CASSSVLSEKLFF. CDR3 nucleotides: TGTGCCAGCAGCTCCGTACTGAGCGAAAAACTGTTTTTT. The full variable domain, in which reference TRBV11-1 and TRBJ1-4 provide the parts outside the CDR3, is EAEVAQSPRYKITEKSQAVAFWCDPISGHATLYWYRQILGQGPELLVQFQDESVVDDSQLPKDRFSAERLKGVDSTLKIQPAELGDSAMYLCASSSVLSEKLFFGSGTQLSVL.

The chain is built from TRBV9 and TRBJ2-2; a possible D gene is TRBD2 (7 bases). V dropped 0 bases and J dropped 3 bases, with 18 bases sitting between them. The CDR3 is 18 amino acids. CDR1 is SGDLS and CDR2 is YYNGEE in the germline V gene. Here the CDR3 reads CASSVEGGGGLDTGELFF. The CDR3 nucleotides are TGTGCCAGCAGCGTAGAGGGTGGGGGGGGCTTGGACACCGGGGAGCTGTTTTTT.

The V gene is TRBV28, the J gene TRBJ1-4; 7 bases align to TRBD1. The length of the CDR3 is 13 residues. Unmatched junction bases numbered 4, after V lost 5 bases and J lost 7 bases. Germline V gene data show CDR1 as MDHEN and CDR2 as SYDVKM. The CDR3: CASSPTGPEKLFF. As DNA, the CDR3 is TGTGCCAGCAGTCCGACAGGGCCTGAAAAACTGTTTTTT.

The chain combines TRBV19 with TRBJ2-2; a possible D gene is TRBD1 (6 bases). The CDR3 sequence is 15 residues long. The germline gives CDR1 LNHDA, CDR2 SQIVND (reference sequence). V lost 6 bases to trimming and J lost 2 bases, with 13 bases between them. As DNA, the CDR3 is TGTGCCAGTAGGACCGGGACAAGTAACACCGGGGAGCTGTTTTTT. This encodes CASRTGTSNTGELFF.

This chain joins TRBV19 and TRBJ1-1; D is uncertain. The CDR3 spans 15 residues. Germline values: CDR1 LNHDA, CDR2 SQIVND (reference sequence). Trimming took off 4 bases at V and 0 bases at J, with 12 bases between the two ends. This chain's CDR3 is CASSRRHGMNTEAFF. Here the CDR3 DNA reads TGTGCCAGTAGTAGAAGACACGGGATGAACACTGAAGCTTTCTTT. The whole variable domain, filled in from reference TRBV19 and TRBJ1-1, reads DGGITQSPKYLFRKEGQNVTLSCEQNLNHDAMYWYRQDPGQGLRLIYYSQIVNDFQKGDIAEGYSVSREKKESFPLTVTSAQKNPTAFYLCASSRRHGMNTEAFFGQGTRLTVV.

CDR3 sequence reads: CASSLDSTGELFF. In DNA form, the CDR3 reads TGTGCCAGCAGCTTAGACTCTACCGGGGAGCTGTTTTTT. The rearrangement links TRBV11-2 to TRBJ2-2; D is unclear. The CDR3 is made up of 13 amino acids. The ends were cut back, 0 bases at V and 5 bases at J, with 4 bases in the middle. Germline V lookup: CDR1 SGHAT, CDR2 FQNNGV.

V is TRBV29-1 and J is TRBJ2-6; a possible D gene is TRBD2 (5 bases). CDR1 is SQVTM, CDR2 ANQGSEA, per germline. The CDR3 consists of 16 residues. V lost 0 bases and J 0 bases, leaving 9 bases between the germline ends. In DNA, the CDR3 is TGCAGCGTTGAAGATTGGACTCTCTCTGGGGCCAACGTCCTGACTTTC. Translated, it gives CSVEDWTLSGANVLTF.

The V call is TRBV2, the J call TRBJ1-4; perhaps TRBD1 as D (5 bases). The V end lost 8 bases, the J end lost 7 bases, and 14 bases lay between the germline ends. CDR3 size: 13 residues. CDR1 is SNHLY, CDR2 FYNNEI, per germline. Written as DNA, the CDR3 is TGTGCCAGCCATCCAGGGTTAGGTGAAAAACTGTTTTTT. Translation gives CASHPGLGEKLFF.

The chain uses TRBV6-6 and TRBJ1-1; TRBD1 aligns across 7 bases. The length of the CDR3 is 14 residues. After removal of 5 bases from V and 0 bases from J, the junction contained 3 bases not matched to a gene. Germline V CDR1 and CDR2: MNHNY, SVGAGI (reference sequence). This CDR3 is CASSRQGMNTEAFF. The CDR3 DNA follows: TGTGCCAGCAGTCGACAGGGTATGAACACTGAAGCTTTCTTT.

The chain has TRBV5-5 and TRBJ2-7; 10 nucleotides match TRBD2. Germline loops: CDR1 SGHKS, CDR2 YYEKEE (reference sequence). J was trimmed by 3 bases and V by 4 bases; bases with no gene match: 7. The CDR3 is 15 residues long. CDR3 protein: CASSESSGGYYEQYF. As DNA, the CDR3 is TGTGCCAGCAGCGAATCTAGCGGGGGTTACTACGAGCAGTACTTC. The full variable domain, completed using reference TRBV5-5 and TRBJ2-7, is DAGVTQSPTHLIKTRGQQVTLRCSPISGHKSVSWYQQVLGQGPQFIFQYYEKEERGRGNFPDRFSARQFPNYSSELNVNALLLGDSALYLCASSESSGGYYEQYFGPGTRLTVT.

The CDR3 nucleotides read TGTGCCAGCAGTTACTCCCCTATGAACACTGAAGCTTTCTTT. This sequence encodes CASSYSPMNTEAFF. The rearrangement joins TRBV6-6 to TRBJ1-1; D gene uncertain. This CDR3 is 14 amino acids long. Trimming stripped 0 bases from V and 0 bases from J, with 5 bases between. Germline CDR1 and CDR2: MNHNY and SVGAGI (reference sequence).

V gene TRBV11-2 combines with J gene TRBJ1-4; D is unclear. Germline V CDR1 and CDR2: SGHAT, FQNNGV. The CDR3 is 14 residues long. Trimming removed 1 base from V and 2 bases from J, with 5 bases in between. The CDR3 here is CASSLGQTNEKLFF. Here the CDR3 DNA reads TGTGCCAGCAGCTTAGGTCAGACTAATGAAAAACTGTTTTTT.

J is TRBJ2-1 and V is TRBV7-9, with TRBD2 matching 7 bases. With 1 base clipped from V and 4 bases from J, the junction kept 7 bases outside the gene matches. The CDR3 covers 16 residues. Looked up from germline, CDR1 is SEHNR and CDR2 is FQNEAQ (reference sequence). The CDR3 nucleotides read TGTGCCAGCAGCTTAGATCAGCGGGGATTATACAATGAGCAGTTCTTC. This encodes CASSLDQRGLYNEQFF. Drawing the rest from reference TRBV7-9 and TRBJ2-1, the complete variable domain is DTGVSQNPRHKITKRGQNVTFRCDPISEHNRLYWYRQTLGQGPEFLTYFQNEAQLEKSRLLSDRFSAERPKGSFSTLEIQRTEQGDSAMYLCASSLDQRGLYNEQFFGPGTRLTVL.

The rearrangement joins TRBV4-1 to TRBJ2-5, with D perhaps matching TRBD2 (5 bases). Germline V gene data show CDR1 as MGHRA and CDR2 as YSYEKL. V gave up 6 bases and J gave up 3 bases, with 14 bases separating them. The CDR3 covers 14 residues. The CDR3 nucleotides are TGCGCCAGCAGGATGGACTCTACAAAAGAGACCCAGTACTTC. This translates into CASRMDSTKETQYF.

This sequence joins TRBV7-9 and TRBJ1-4, with 7 bases aligning to TRBD1. The CDR3 loop spans 12 amino acids. CDR1 is SEHNR, CDR2 FQNEAQ, per germline (reference sequence). Trimming at V came to 7 bases and at J to 11 bases, leaving 7 bases not matched to a gene. The CDR3 region has the DNA TGTGCCAGCACGGCGGGACAGACCAAACTGTTTTTT. This codes for CASTAGQTKLFF. The full variable domain, its missing parts supplied by reference TRBV7-9 and TRBJ1-4, is DTGVSQNPRHKITKRGQNVTFRCDPISEHNRLYWYRQTLGQGPEFLTYFQNEAQLEKSRLLSDRFSAERPKGSFSTLEIQRTEQGDSAMYLCASTAGQTKLFFGSGTQLSVL.

The rearrangement links TRBV6-6 to TRBJ1-2; unclear D gene. This CDR3 has 14 residues. V was trimmed by 4 bases and J by 5 bases, leaving 14 bases between them. Per the germline V gene, CDR1 is MNHNY and CDR2 is SVGAGI (reference sequence). The CDR3 DNA sequence: TGTGCCAGCAGTTTGTTCGACAAAGAATATGGCTACACCTTC. It encodes CASSLFDKEYGYTF.